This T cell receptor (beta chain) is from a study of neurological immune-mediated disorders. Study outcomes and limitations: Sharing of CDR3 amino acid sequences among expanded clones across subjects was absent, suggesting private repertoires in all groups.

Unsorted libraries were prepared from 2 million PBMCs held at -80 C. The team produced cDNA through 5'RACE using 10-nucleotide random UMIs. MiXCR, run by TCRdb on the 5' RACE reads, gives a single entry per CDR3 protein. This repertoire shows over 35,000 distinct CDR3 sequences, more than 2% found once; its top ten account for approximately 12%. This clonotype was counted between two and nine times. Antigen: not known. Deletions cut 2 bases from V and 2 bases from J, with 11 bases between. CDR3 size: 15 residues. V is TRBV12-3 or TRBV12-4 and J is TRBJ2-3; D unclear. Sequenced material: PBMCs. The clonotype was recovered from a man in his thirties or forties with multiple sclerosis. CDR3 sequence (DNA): TGTGCCAGCAGTTTATCCCCTGTACCCACAGATACGCAGTATTTT. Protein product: CASSLSPVPTDTQYF.